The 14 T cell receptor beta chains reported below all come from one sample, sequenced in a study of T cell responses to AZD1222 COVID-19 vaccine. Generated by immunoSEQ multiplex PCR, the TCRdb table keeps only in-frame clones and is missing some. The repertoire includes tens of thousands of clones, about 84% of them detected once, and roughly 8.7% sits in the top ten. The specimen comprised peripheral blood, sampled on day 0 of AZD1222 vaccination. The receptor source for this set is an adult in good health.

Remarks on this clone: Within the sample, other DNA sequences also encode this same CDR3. CDR3 DNA: TGTGCCAGCTCACCCCCAGGGCCAGGGACCCAGTACTTC. Protein sequence: CASSPPGPGTQYF. The V gene is TRBV18, the J gene TRBJ2-5; perhaps TRBD1 as D (5 bases). Germline values: CDR1 KGHSH, CDR2 LQKENI. CDR3 size: 13 residues. With 3 bases removed from V and 7 bases from J, the gap between germline ends came to 12 bases.

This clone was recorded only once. CDR3 nucleotides: TGTGCCAGCAGCTTCGTGGGGGCAAACACCGGGGAGCTGTTTTTT. It translates to CASSFVGANTGELFF. The rearrangement links TRBV5-4 to TRBJ2-2, with D perhaps matching TRBD1 (6 bases). The CDR3 runs 15 residues. Germline CDR1 reads SGHNT; CDR2 reads YYREEE (reference sequence). V lost 2 bases and J 2 bases, leaving 10 bases between the germline ends.

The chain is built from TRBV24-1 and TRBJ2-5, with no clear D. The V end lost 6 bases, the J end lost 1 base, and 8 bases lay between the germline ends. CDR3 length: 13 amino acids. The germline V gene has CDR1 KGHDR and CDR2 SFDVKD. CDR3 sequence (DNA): TGTGCCACCAGTTTACTCCCCCAAGAGACCCAGTACTTC. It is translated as CATSLLPQETQYF.

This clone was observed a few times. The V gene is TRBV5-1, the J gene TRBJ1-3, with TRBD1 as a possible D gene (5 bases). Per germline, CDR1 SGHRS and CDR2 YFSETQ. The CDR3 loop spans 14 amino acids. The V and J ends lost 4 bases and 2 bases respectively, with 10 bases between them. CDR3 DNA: TGCGCCAGCAGCGTCCAGGGAGCTGGAAACACCATATATTTT. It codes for CASSVQGAGNTIYF.

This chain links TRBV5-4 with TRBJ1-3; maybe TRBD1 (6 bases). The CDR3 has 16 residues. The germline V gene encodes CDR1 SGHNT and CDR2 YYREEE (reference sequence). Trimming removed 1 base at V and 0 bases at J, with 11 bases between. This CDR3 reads CASSLYRGDSGNTIYF. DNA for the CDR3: TGTGCCAGCAGCTTGTATAGGGGGGACTCTGGAAACACCATATATTTT.

The CDR3 DNA reads as TGTGCCAGCAGCTTAGACGGGAGGTCCTACAATGAGCAGTTCTTC. Protein sequence: CASSLDGRSYNEQFF. The chain recombines TRBV11-2 with TRBJ2-1, with 7 nucleotides matching TRBD2. Per the germline V gene, CDR1 is SGHAT and CDR2 is FQNNGV. The CDR3 sequence is 15 residues long. J lost 1 base, V lost 0 bases, and 0 bases had no gene match.

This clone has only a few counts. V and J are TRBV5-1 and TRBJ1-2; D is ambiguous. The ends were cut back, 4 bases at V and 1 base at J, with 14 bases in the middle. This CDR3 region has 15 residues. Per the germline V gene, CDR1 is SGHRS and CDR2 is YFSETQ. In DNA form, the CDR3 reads TGCGCCAGCAGCCGCCCTGAAGAGGTTAACTATGGCTACACCTTC. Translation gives CASSRPEEVNYGYTF.

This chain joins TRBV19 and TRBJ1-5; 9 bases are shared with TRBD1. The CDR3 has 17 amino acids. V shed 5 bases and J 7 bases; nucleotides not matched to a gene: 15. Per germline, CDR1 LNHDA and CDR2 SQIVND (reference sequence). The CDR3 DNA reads TGTGCCAGTAGTCGTAACACAGGGGGCTCCTTTGAGCAGCCCCAGCATTTT. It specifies CASSRNTGGSFEQPQHF.

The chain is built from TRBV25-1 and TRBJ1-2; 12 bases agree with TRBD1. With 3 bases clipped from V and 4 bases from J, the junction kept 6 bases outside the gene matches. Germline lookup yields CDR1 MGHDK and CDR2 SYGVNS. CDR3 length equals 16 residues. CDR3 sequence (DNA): TGTGCCAGCAGTGACCAGGGGACAGGGGGCGTCTATGGCTACACCTTC. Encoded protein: CASSDQGTGGVYGYTF.

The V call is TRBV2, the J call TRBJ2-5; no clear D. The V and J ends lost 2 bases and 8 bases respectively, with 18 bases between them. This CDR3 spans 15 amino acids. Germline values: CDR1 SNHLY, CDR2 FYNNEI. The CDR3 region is CASSEFGDAKRTQYF. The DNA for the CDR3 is TGTGCCAGCAGTGAATTCGGAGATGCCAAGAGAACCCAGTACTTC.

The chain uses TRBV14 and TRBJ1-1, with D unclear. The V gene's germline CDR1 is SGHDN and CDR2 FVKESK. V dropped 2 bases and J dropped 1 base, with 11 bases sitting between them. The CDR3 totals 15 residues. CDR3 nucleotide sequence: TGTGCCAGCAGCCAAATTACTCAGAGGAACACTGAAGCTTTCTTT. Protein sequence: CASSQITQRNTEAFF.

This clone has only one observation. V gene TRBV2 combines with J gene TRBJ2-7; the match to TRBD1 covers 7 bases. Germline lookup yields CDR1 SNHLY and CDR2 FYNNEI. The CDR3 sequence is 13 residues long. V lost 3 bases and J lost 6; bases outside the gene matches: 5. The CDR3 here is CASSEGQPSEQYF. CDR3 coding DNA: TGTGCCAGCAGTGAGGGACAGCCCTCCGAGCAGTACTTC. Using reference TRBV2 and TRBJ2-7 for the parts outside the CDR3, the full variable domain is EPEVTQTPSHQVTQMGQEVILRCVPISNHLYFYWYRQILGQKVEFLVSFYNNEISEKSEIFDDQFSVERPDGSNFTLKIRSTKLEDSAMYFCASSEGQPSEQYFGPGTRLTVT.

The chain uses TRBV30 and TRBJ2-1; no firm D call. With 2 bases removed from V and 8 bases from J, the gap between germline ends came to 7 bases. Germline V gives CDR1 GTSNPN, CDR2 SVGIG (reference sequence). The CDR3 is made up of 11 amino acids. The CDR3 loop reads CAWSREHEQFF. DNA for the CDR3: TGTGCCTGGAGTCGAGAACATGAGCAGTTCTTC.

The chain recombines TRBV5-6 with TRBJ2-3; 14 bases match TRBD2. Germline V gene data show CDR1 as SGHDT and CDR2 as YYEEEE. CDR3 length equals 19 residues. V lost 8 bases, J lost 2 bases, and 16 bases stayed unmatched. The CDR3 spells CASSPQGGLAGEFTDTQYF. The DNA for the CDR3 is TGTGCCAGTAGCCCACAAGGGGGACTAGCGGGGGAATTCACAGATACGCAGTATTTT.